This is a list of T cell receptor beta chains from one sample in a study of Tregs in tolerant kidney transplant recipients. TCRdb's table, derived via immunoSEQ multiplex PCR, lists solely in-frame clones and lacks some. This table has 74,000 or so clones, around 90% appearing once. The specimen comprised CD4+ T cells from blood (PBMCs), sampled 24 months after the transplant. All receptors come from a human patient who received a combined kidney and bone marrow transplant. Some T cells may originate from the graft donor. CDR3s include the opening cysteine and the closing phenylalanine or tryptophan. D genes are given only for firm matches. Size is omitted from some rows. Given values are once, few, many or a class for expanded clones.

V	size	J	D	CDR3	DNA
TRBV5-1	-	TRBJ2-1	TRBD2	CASSLEASGPFFGNEQFF	TGCGCCAGCAGCTTGGAGGCTAGCGGACCCTTCTTTGGAAATGAGCAGTTCTTC
TRBV18	-	TRBJ2-7	TRBD2	CASSPPGLAYEQYF	TGTGCCAGCTCACCTCCGGGACTAGCGTACGAACAGTACTTC
TRBV6-1	-	TRBJ2-5	-	CASSFPQGRETQYF	TGTGCCAGCAGTTTTCCCCAGGGAAGAGAGACCCAGTACTTC
TRBV7-8	-	TRBJ1-5	TRBD1	CASSGQGRYYSNQPQHF	TGTGCCAGCAGTGGACAGGGGAGGTACTATAGCAATCAGCCCCAGCATTTT
TRBV18	once	TRBJ1-3	-	CASSPLRQGSGNTIYF	TGTGCCAGCTCACCACTCCGGCAGGGCTCTGGAAACACCATATATTTT
TRBV27	-	TRBJ1-5	TRBD1	CASSHRTGVATQHF	TGTGCCAGCAGTCATAGGACAGGGGTTGCGACCCAGCATTTT
TRBV28	-	TRBJ2-3	TRBD2	CASSTPTLPGGGKDTQYF	TGTGCCAGCAGTACCCCCACCCTTCCGGGGGGGGGCAAAGATACGCAGTATTTT
TRBV30	-	TRBJ2-2	TRBD2	CAWKRLAVSGELFF	TGTGCCTGGAAGCGGCTAGCGGTCTCCGGGGAGCTGTTTTTT
TRBV25-1	once	TRBJ1-6	-	CASSEGQSSPLHF	TGTGCCAGCAGTGAAGGACAAAGTTCACCCCTCCACTTT
TRBV6-6	-	TRBJ2-2	TRBD2	CASRSGTSKAGELFF	TGTGCCAGCAGGTCGGGGACTAGCAAGGCCGGGGAGCTGTTTTTT
TRBV9	-	TRBJ2-1	TRBD1	CASSRLWGQGWEEQFF	TGTGCCAGCAGTCGTTTGTGGGGACAGGGCTGGGAGGAGCAGTTCTTC
TRBV28	once	TRBJ2-5	TRBD2	CASSSLTTSGGDRQYF	TGTGCCAGCAGTTCCCTTACGACTAGCGGGGGGGATAGGCAGTACTTC
TRBV5-5	-	TRBJ1-2	-	CASSFIYGYTF	TGTGCCAGCAGCTTTATCTATGGCTACACCTTC
TRBV11-1	-	TRBJ2-7	TRBD2	CASSFSGGSYEQYF	TGTGCCAGCAGTTTTAGCGGGGGTTCCTACGAGCAGTACTTC
TRBV7-9	-	TRBJ1-6	TRBD1	CASSPPGQLSPLHF	TGTGCCAGCAGCCCGCCGGGACAGCTTTCACCCCTCCACTTT
TRBV18	-	TRBJ2-7	TRBD2	CASSPAGRAPYEQYF	TGTGCCAGCTCACCAGCCGGGAGGGCCCCCTACGAGCAGTACTTC
TRBV18	-	TRBJ1-1	TRBD1	CASSPGHRGTEAFF	TGTGCCAGCTCACCAGGACACAGGGGCACTGAAGCTTTCTTT
TRBV30	-	TRBJ2-2	-	CAWSVKGTGELFF	TGTGCCTGGAGTGTAAAGGGGACCGGGGAGCTGTTTTTT
TRBV4-3	once	TRBJ2-6	-	CASSQDQPGDFSGANVLTF	TGCGCCAGCAGCCAAGATCAACCAGGGGATTTCTCTGGGGCCAACGTCCTGACTTTC
TRBV30	-	TRBJ1-1	-	CAWSVALTVGTEAFF	TGTGCCTGGAGTGTAGCGCTGACGGTCGGCACTGAAGCTTTCTTT
TRBV7-8	-	TRBJ2-5	TRBD1	CASSAIMTGAGETQYF	TGTGCCAGCAGCGCCATAATGACAGGGGCGGGAGAGACCCAGTACTTC
TRBV7-8	once	TRBJ1-6	TRBD1	CASSPGTGIGSPLHF	TGTGCCAGCAGCCCGGGGACAGGGATTGGTTCACCCCTCCACTTT
TRBV29-1	-	TRBJ2-6	-	CSVGPVRSGANVLTF	TGCAGCGTTGGGCCAGTCAGGTCTGGGGCCAACGTCCTGACTTTC
TRBV18	-	TRBJ1-3	-	CASSPGTGNTIYF	TGTGCCAGCTCACCAGGGACAGGAAACACCATATATTTT
TRBV7-2	-	TRBJ1-2	-	CASSSGRGYGYTF	TGTGCCAGCAGCTCAGGCCGAGGGTATGGCTACACCTTC
TRBV11-3	-	TRBJ2-7	TRBD1	CASSLGGTGNEQYF	TGTGCCAGCAGCTTAGGGGGGACAGGGAACGAGCAGTACTTC
TRBV4-2	-	TRBJ1-6	-	CASSQEATGDSPLHF	TGTGCCAGCAGCCAAGAAGCGACAGGAGATTCACCCCTCCACTTT
TRBV30	-	TRBJ1-3	-	CAWSVRLGPSGNTIYF	TGTGCCTGGAGTGTAAGGCTAGGCCCCTCTGGAAACACCATATATTTT
TRBV5-4	-	TRBJ2-1	-	CASSPGDLSYNEQFF	TGTGCCAGCAGCCCCGGAGATTTATCCTACAATGAGCAGTTCTTC
TRBV5-4	-	TRBJ2-1	TRBD1	CASSVDRASYNEQFF	TGTGCCAGCAGCGTGGACAGGGCGTCCTACAATGAGCAGTTCTTC
TRBV5-4	-	TRBJ1-1	-	CASSLTLGGGTEAFF	TGTGCCAGCAGCTTGACCCTGGGGGGTGGAACTGAAGCTTTCTTT
TRBV19	-	TRBJ2-7	TRBD1	CASSIDRGDYEQYF	TGTGCCAGTAGTATCGACAGGGGAGACTACGAGCAGTACTTC
TRBV5-1	-	TRBJ2-7	-	CASSFIQGSSYEQYF	TGCGCCAGCAGCTTTATTCAGGGCAGCTCCTACGAGCAGTACTTC
TRBV18	-	TRBJ2-7	-	CASSLISQGWGGSSYEQYF	TGTGCCAGCTCACTCATTTCGCAGGGATGGGGTGGCAGCTCCTACGAGCAGTACTTC
TRBV9	-	TRBJ2-3	-	CASSATPQRTDTQYF	TGTGCCAGCAGCGCGACTCCCCAAAGGACAGATACGCAGTATTTT
TRBV4-1	-	TRBJ1-5	TRBD1	CASSQDPRQGGPNQPQHF	TGCGCCAGCAGCCAAGATCCGAGACAGGGAGGTCCCAATCAGCCCCAGCATTTT
TRBV12-5	-	TRBJ2-2	-	CASGTGANTGELFF	TGTGCTAGTGGTACCGGTGCGAACACCGGGGAGCTGTTTTTT
TRBV30	-	TRBJ2-3	-	CAWSLGTPSTDTQYF	TGTGCCTGGAGTCTCGGGACACCTAGCACAGATACGCAGTATTTT
TRBV5-1	-	TRBJ2-7	TRBD2	CASSSTSGAGEQYF	TGCGCCAGCAGCTCGACTAGCGGGGCAGGCGAGCAGTACTTC
TRBV18	-	TRBJ2-3	-	CASSPSSYLADTQYF	TGTGCCAGCTCACCCTCTAGCTACCTGGCAGATACGCAGTATTTT
TRBV7-2	-	TRBJ2-7	-	CASSQDRYSYEQYF	TGTGCCAGCAGCCAGGACAGATACTCCTACGAGCAGTACTTC
TRBV18	-	TRBJ2-3	-	CASSPPLPRADTQYF	TGTGCCAGCTCACCCCCCCTGCCCAGGGCAGATACGCAGTATTTT
TRBV27	-	TRBJ2-2	TRBD1	CASSPWTGGGTGELFF	TGTGCCAGCAGTCCCTGGACAGGGGGTGGGACCGGGGAGCTGTTTTTT
TRBV6-1	-	TRBJ2-5	-	CASSVQGQETQYF	TGTGCCAGCAGTGTACAGGGTCAGGAGACCCAGTACTTC
TRBV11-2	-	TRBJ1-6	TRBD1	CASSLPEDRGESPLHF	TGTGCCAGCAGCTTACCCGAGGACAGGGGGGAGTCACCCCTCCACTTT
TRBV5-1	-	TRBJ2-4	-	CASSFGLAKNIQYF	TGCGCCAGCAGCTTTGGCCTAGCCAAAAACATTCAGTACTTC
TRBV5-1	-	TRBJ1-1	TRBD1	CASSRGQAHRGTEAFF	TGCGCCAGCAGTCGAGGACAGGCCCATCGGGGCACTGAAGCTTTCTTT
TRBV2	-	TRBJ1-2	-	CASSGRVKVLANYGYTF	TGTGCCAGCAGTGGCAGGGTAAAGGTGCTGGCTAACTATGGCTACACCTTC
TRBV7-9	-	TRBJ2-1	-	CASSLVYTLGATNEQFF	TGTGCCAGCAGCTTAGTTTATACGCTAGGGGCCACGAATGAGCAGTTCTTC
TRBV5-1	-	TRBJ2-1	-	CASSYATAQDPKVFF	TGCGCCAGCAGCTACGCAACCGCACAGGATCCCAAGGTCTTCTTC
TRBV30	-	TRBJ1-6	-	CAWSGARTGTSGTPLHF	TGTGCCTGGAGTGGAGCCCGAACAGGGACCTCGGGGACACCCCTCCACTTT
TRBV28	-	TRBJ2-3	-	CASSYAGGPTDTQYF	TGTGCCAGCAGTTACGCCGGGGGACCCACAGATACGCAGTATTTT
TRBV27	-	TRBJ2-6	-	CASSPHERRSGANVLTF	TGTGCCAGCAGTCCCCATGAGCGTCGCTCTGGGGCCAACGTCCTGACTTTC